This TCR beta chain derives from a study of T cell repertoires in cytomegalovirus infection. Background on the study: Public TCR beta signature analysis indicated the presence of both CMV infection and matching HLA type.

Notes on the study in general: HLA-C-restricted CMV clonotypes gave the most frequent clonotype in two of eight donors. Public TCR beta family frequency separated CMV-and-HLA carriers, including in an independent cohort.

Via MiXCR, TCRdb re-called the reads, giving one row per CDR3 protein. The sample holds around 43,000 distinct CDR3 sequences, approximately 22% seen once. Note on this clonotype: Antigen: not known.

CDR1 and CDR2 (germline): MDHEN, SYDVKM. With 9 bases removed from V and 3 bases from J, the gap between germline ends came to 12 bases. This CDR3 region has 12 residues. V usage is TRBV28 and J usage is TRBJ2-7, with D perhaps TRBD2 (6 bases). Sequenced: PBMCs, sequenced either directly or after in vitro stimulation (not recorded which). This clonotype originated in a human donor in good health (CMV status not recorded). Some clones in this sample may be carry-over from other donors' samples. CDR3 residues: CASQGSGYEQYF. For the CDR3, the DNA is TGTGCCAGTCAGGGTAGCGGCTACGAGCAGTACTTC.